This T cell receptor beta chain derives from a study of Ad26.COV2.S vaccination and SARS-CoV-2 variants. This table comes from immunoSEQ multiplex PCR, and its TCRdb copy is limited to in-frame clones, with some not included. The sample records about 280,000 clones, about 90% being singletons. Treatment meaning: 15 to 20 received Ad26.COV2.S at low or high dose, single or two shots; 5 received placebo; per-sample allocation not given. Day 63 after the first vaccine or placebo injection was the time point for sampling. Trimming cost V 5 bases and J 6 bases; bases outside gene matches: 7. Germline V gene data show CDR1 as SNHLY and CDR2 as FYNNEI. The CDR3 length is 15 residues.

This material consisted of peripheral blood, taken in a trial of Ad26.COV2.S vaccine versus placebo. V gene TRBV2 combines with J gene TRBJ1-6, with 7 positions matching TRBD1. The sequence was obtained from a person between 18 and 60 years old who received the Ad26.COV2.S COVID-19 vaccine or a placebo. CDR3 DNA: TGTGCCAGCAGTCTAAACAGGGGATCTAATTCACCCCTCCACTTT. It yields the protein CASSLNRGSNSPLHF.